These T cell receptor beta chains were read from a single sample in a study of cytomegalovirus exposure and HLA in healthy donors. The protocol was immunoSEQ multiplex PCR, while the TCRdb copy is restricted to in-frame clones and leaves out a portion. The sample shows around 87,000 clones, over 75% of them seen only once. Sequencing was carried out using PBMCs. These receptors originate from a girl aged 2-9 years in good health and CMV-seropositive. Both conserved end residues are part of each CDR3. The D gene is left open where the match is weak. A row's size may be missing; if present it is once, few, many or a size class.

TRBJ2-7,.,TRBV7-2,.,CASRSGHHEQYF,TGTGCCAGCAGGTCGGGACACCACGAGCAGTACTTC
TRBJ2-1,TRBD1,TRBV19,.,CASSILQGAREQFF,TGTGCCAGTAGTATCTTACAGGGGGCGCGTGAGCAGTTCTTC
TRBJ2-2,.,TRBV6-1,.,CASSEVRNTGELFF,TGTGCCAGCAGTGAAGTTAGGAACACCGGGGAGCTGTTTTTT
TRBJ2-7,.,TRBV28,few,CASSRGFDEQYF,TGTGCCAGCAGTAGGGGCTTTGACGAGCAGTACTTC
TRBJ1-1,.,TRBV12-5,.,CASGGRQGDTEAFF,TGTGCTAGTGGTGGCCGACAAGGGGACACTGAAGCTTTCTTT
TRBJ1-5,.,TRBV11-2,.,CASSLEGAYSNQPQHF,TGTGCCAGCAGCTTAGAGGGAGCTTATAGCAATCAGCCCCAGCATTTT
TRBJ2-1,.,TRBV4-3,.,CASSQDLSVPNEQFF,TGCGCCAGCAGCCAAGATCTTAGCGTCCCCAATGAGCAGTTCTTC
TRBJ2-3,.,TRBV6-1,.,CAAMRRTPHTQYF,TGTGCCGCCATGCGGCGAACTCCACATACGCAGTATTTT
TRBJ2-3,.,TRBV28,once,CASSLVGAGDMTDTQYF,TGTGCCAGCAGTTTAGTGGGGGCGGGAGATATGACAGATACGCAGTATTTT
TRBJ2-2,.,TRBV10-3,.,CAISDVSNTGELFF,TGTGCCATCAGTGATGTGAGTAACACCGGGGAGCTGTTTTTT
TRBJ2-7,.,TRBV6-6,.,CASSYDSFYEQYF,TGTGCCAGCAGTTATGACAGTTTCTACGAGCAGTACTTC
TRBJ1-1,.,TRBV10-2,few,CASFTVNTEAFF,TGCGCCAGCTTTACAGTAAACACTGAAGCTTTCTTT
TRBJ2-3,.,TRBV7-8,.,CASSWGLYTQYF,TGTGCCAGCAGCTGGGGCCTTTATACGCAGTATTTT
TRBJ1-2,.,TRBV19,.,CASSIDRGIDGYTF,TGTGCCAGTAGTATAGACAGGGGAATCGATGGCTACACCTTC
TRBJ1-4,.,TRBV6-5,few,CASSFTHSGNEKLFF,TGTGCCAGCAGTTTCACCCACAGCGGTAATGAAAAACTGTTTTTT
TRBJ2-2,.,TRBV6-5,.,CASSPREGGELFF,TGTGCCAGCAGCCCACGAGAGGGCGGGGAGCTGTTTTTT
TRBJ2-3,.,TRBV25-1,.,CASSDSGGQVTDTQYF,TGTGCCAGCAGCGACAGTGGGGGACAAGTCACAGATACGCAGTATTTT
TRBJ1-2,TRBD1,TRBV30,once,CAWSGQGALSSGYTF,TGTGCCTGGAGTGGACAGGGGGCTCTAAGTTCTGGCTACACCTTC
TRBJ2-1,TRBD1,TRBV27,once,CASSLSPTGEDEQFF,TGTGCCAGCAGTTTATCCCCGACAGGGGAGGATGAGCAGTTCTTC
TRBJ1-2,TRBD1,TRBV5-1,.,CASSWGTAPILYGYTF,TGCGCCAGCAGCTGGGGGACAGCCCCGATACTCTATGGCTACACCTTC
TRBJ1-1,.,TRBV6-5,once,CASRVRGGTEAFF,TGTGCCAGCAGGGTACGGGGGGGCACTGAAGCTTTCTTT
TRBJ2-5,.,TRBV7-7,.,CASSLRGLGETQYF,TGTGCTAGCAGCTTAAGGGGCCTCGGGGAGACCCAGTACTTC
TRBJ1-1,.,TRBV6-5,.,CASSYLQGNTEAFF,TGTGCCAGCAGTTACCTACAGGGGAACACTGAAGCTTTCTTT
TRBJ2-4,.,TRBV29-1,.,CSVAESFQYF,TGCAGCGTTGCAGAGAGCTTTCAGTACTTC
TRBJ2-1,TRBD2,TRBV27,.,CASSFVAGWVHEQFF,TGTGCCAGCAGTTTCGTAGCGGGATGGGTCCATGAGCAGTTCTTC
TRBJ2-7,TRBD1,TRBV5-1,.,CASSFQPGQGTYEQYF,TGCGCCAGCAGCTTCCAACCGGGACAGGGGACCTACGAGCAGTACTTC
TRBJ2-6,TRBD2,TRBV6-5,few,CASSYTSGSGANVLTF,TGTGCCAGCAGTTACACTAGCGGTTCTGGGGCCAACGTCCTGACTTTC
TRBJ2-5,TRBD1,TRBV5-1,once,CASSLGQGKETQYF,TGCGCCAGCAGCTTGGGACAGGGTAAAGAGACCCAGTACTTC
TRBJ1-4,TRBD1,TRBV27,.,CASSSPKQGSEKLFF,TGTGCCAGCAGTTCACCTAAACAGGGGAGTGAAAAACTGTTTTTT